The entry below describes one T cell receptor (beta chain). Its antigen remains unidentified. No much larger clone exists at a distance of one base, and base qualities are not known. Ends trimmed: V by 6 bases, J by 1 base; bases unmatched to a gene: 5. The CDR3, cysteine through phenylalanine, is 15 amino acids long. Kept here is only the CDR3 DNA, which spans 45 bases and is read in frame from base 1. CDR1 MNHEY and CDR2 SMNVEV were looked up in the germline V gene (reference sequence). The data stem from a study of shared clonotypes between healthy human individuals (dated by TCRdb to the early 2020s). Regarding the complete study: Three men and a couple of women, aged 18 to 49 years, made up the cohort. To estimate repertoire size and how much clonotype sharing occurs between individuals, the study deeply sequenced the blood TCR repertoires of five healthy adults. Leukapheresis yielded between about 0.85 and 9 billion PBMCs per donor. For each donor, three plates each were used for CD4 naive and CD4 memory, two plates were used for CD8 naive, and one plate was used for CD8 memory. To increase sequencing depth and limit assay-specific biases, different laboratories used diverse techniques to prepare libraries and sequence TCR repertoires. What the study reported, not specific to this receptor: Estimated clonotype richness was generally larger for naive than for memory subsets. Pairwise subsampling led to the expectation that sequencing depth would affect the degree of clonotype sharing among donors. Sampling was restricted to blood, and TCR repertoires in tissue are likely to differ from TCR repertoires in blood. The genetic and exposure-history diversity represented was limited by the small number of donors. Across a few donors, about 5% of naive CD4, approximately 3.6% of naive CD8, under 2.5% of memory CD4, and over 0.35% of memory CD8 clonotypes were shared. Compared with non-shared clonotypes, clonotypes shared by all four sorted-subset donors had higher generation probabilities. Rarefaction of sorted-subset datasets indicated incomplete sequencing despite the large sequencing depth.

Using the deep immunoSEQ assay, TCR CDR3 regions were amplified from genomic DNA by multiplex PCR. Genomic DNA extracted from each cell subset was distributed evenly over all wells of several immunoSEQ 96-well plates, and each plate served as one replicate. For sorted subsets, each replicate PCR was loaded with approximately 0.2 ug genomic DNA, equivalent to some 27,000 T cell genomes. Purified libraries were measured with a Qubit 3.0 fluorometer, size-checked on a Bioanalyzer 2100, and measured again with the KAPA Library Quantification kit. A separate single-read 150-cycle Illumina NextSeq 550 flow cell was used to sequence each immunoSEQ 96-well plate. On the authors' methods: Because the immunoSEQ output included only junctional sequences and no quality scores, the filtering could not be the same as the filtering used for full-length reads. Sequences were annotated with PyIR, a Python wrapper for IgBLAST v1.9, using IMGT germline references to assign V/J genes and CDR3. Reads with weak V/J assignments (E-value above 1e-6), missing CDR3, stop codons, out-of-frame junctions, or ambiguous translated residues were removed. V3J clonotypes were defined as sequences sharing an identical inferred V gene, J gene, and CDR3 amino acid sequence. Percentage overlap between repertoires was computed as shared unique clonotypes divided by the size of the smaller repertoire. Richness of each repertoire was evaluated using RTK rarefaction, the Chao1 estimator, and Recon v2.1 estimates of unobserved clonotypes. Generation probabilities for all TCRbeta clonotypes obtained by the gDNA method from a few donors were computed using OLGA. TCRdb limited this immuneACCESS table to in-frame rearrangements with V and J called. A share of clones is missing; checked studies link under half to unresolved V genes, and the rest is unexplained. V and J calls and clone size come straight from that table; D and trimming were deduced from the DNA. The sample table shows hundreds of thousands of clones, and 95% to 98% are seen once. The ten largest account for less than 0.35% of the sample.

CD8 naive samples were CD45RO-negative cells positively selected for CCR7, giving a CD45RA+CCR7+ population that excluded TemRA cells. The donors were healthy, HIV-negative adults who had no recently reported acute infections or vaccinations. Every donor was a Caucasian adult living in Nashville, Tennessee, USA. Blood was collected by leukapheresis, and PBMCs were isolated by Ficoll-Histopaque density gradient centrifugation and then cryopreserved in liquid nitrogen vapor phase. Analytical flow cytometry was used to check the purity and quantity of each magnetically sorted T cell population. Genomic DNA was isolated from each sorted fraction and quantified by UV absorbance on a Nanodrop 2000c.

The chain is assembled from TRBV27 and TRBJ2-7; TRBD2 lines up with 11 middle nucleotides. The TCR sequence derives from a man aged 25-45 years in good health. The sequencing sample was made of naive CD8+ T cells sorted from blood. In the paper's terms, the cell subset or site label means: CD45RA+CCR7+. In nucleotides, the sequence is TGTGCCAGCAGCCGGATAGCGGGAGGGTCCTACGAGCAGTACTTC. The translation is CASSRIAGGSYEQYF.